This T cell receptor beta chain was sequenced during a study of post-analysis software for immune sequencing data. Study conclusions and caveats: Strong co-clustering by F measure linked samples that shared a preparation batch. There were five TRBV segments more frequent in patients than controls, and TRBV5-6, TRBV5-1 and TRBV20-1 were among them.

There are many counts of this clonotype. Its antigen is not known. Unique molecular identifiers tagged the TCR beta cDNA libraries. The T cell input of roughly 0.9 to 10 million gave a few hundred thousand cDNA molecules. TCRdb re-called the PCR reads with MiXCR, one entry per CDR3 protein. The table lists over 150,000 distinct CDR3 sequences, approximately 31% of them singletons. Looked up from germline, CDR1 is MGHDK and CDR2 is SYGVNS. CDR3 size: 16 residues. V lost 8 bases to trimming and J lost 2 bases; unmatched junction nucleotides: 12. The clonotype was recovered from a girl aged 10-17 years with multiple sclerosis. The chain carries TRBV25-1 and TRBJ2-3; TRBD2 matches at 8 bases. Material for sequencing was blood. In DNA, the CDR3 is TGTGCCAGCCAACGATCGATAGCGGGACCCACAGATACGCAGTATTTT. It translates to CASQRSIAGPTDTQYF.